This TCR beta chain is from a study of blood T cell repertoires in COVID-19. Study-wide background: Samples taken during acute and convalescent COVID-19 were collected in the United States, Italy and Spain. Sources were T cells, B-cell-depleted T cells, or PBMCs; the material itself was cDNA or gDNA.

Per the study methods: Estimated nucleated cell counts came from reference gene primer amplification. Assay: immunoSEQ multiplex PCR; the TCRdb copy retains only in-frame clones and omits some. The V and J calls and the clone size are those of that table, but D and trimming were determined from the DNA. The sample yields approximately 340,000 clones, roughly 90% seen once. Germline loops: CDR1 SGHRS, CDR2 YFSETQ. The CDR3 is 15 amino acids. Trimming cost V 6 bases and J 8 bases; bases outside gene matches: 10. This receptor was obtained from a woman between 40 and 50 years old who had been exposed to COVID-19. The chain combines TRBV5-1 with TRBJ1-4; 10 bases agree with TRBD1. The sequencing input was PBMCs or T cells enriched from blood (not recorded which). The CDR3 loop is CASNDRGPYLEKLFF. CDR3 nucleotides: TGCGCCAGCAACGACAGGGGGCCTTATTTAGAAAAACTGTTTTTT.